This is a list of T cell receptor beta chains from one sample in a study of shared clonotypes between healthy human individuals. Using immunoSEQ multiplex PCR, the repertoire was profiled, and TCRdb retains in-frame clones only, with some absent. The sample comprises under 850,000 clones, around 93% of which are singletons, and around 24% rests with the top ten. The sequencing sample was made of naive CD8+ T cells sorted from blood. These receptors originate from a man aged 25 to 45 in good health. The CDR3 runs from the conserved cysteine through the conserved F or W. D genes are given only for firm matches. Where a row states a size, it is once, few, many or the class of an expanded clone; other rows omit it.

>once|.|TRBJ2-7|TRBV29-1|14
CSVEAGQATYEQYF
TGCAGCGTTGAAGCGGGGCAGGCGACGTACGAGCAGTACTTC
>.|TRBD1|TRBJ2-7|TRBV7-6|14
CASSAGQGLHEQYF
TGTGCCAGCAGCGCCGGACAGGGGCTTCACGAGCAGTACTTC
>.|TRBD1|TRBJ2-7|TRBV11-2|16
CASSSGPDRAFYEQYF
TGTGCCAGCAGCTCCGGGCCGGACAGGGCTTTTTACGAGCAGTACTTC
>.|.|TRBJ2-5|TRBV25-1|17
CASSEFTGLVPQETQYF
TGTGCCAGCAGTGAATTTACGGGGTTGGTACCTCAAGAGACCCAGTACTTC
>.|.|TRBJ1-1|TRBV2|16
CASTLPPQATNTEAFF
TGTGCCAGCACTCTCCCCCCACAGGCGACGAACACTGAAGCTTTCTTT
>.|.|TRBJ2-2|TRBV5-1|14
CASSLLTPSGELFF
TGCGCCAGCAGCTTGTTGACCCCATCGGGGGAGCTGTTTTTT
>.|TRBD1|TRBJ2-4|TRBV7-9|14
CASSSDRGGDIQYF
TGTGCCAGCAGTTCCGACAGGGGGGGAGACATTCAGTACTTC
>once|.|TRBJ2-1|TRBV11-2|17
CASSFPWAGPSLNEQFF
TGTGCCAGCAGCTTTCCCTGGGCGGGACCGAGTCTTAATGAGCAGTTCTTC
>once|.|TRBJ1-2|TRBV2|11
CASRTVYGYTF
TGTGCCAGCAGGACCGTCTATGGCTACACCTTC
>few|.|TRBJ2-7|TRBV27|14
CASTPFASSYEQYF
TGTGCCAGCACCCCCTTTGCGAGCTCCTACGAGCAGTACTTC